What follows are 5 T cell receptor beta chains derived from one specimen sequenced in a study of cytomegalovirus exposure and HLA in healthy donors. PCR primers comprised 60 Vbeta and 13 Jbeta primers. Measured with immunoSEQ multiplex PCR; TCRdb has only the in-frame clones, and not every one. The profile shows some 140,000 clones, around 82% of them singletons. The material sequenced was PBMCs. These TCRs come from a woman aged 40 to 50 in good health and CMV-seropositive.

This clone is a singleton in its sample. J is TRBJ2-5 and V is TRBV4-1, with D perhaps TRBD2 (5 bases). The CDR3 has 14 residues. Germline V lookup: CDR1 MGHRA, CDR2 YSYEKL. V was shortened by 3 bases and J by 4 bases, with 12 bases between the two germline ends. CDR3 protein: CASSHLGVSETQYF. CDR3 DNA: TGCGCCAGCAGCCACCTCGGGGTATCAGAGACCCAGTACTTC.

This clone turned up a few times. The chain couples TRBV25-1 to TRBJ2-7; weak D call: TRBD1 (5 bases). Per the germline V gene, CDR1 is MGHDK and CDR2 is SYGVNS. This CDR3 is 14 amino acids long. V was clipped by 3 bases and J by 0 bases, with 9 bases between them. CDR3 in DNA: TGTGCCAGCAGTGACCAGACAGTCTCCTACGAGCAGTACTTC. This translates into CASSDQTVSYEQYF.

The CDR3 region has the DNA TGTGCCAGCTCATCTACTAGCTATGGCTACACCTTC. The encoded protein is CASSSTSYGYTF. The J gene is TRBJ1-2, the V gene TRBV18; D unresolved. Germline CDR1 KGHSH, CDR2 LQKENI. The CDR3 length is 12 residues. Trimming shortened V by 5 bases and J by 4 bases, and 8 bases separated the two germline ends.

V gene TRBV5-8 combines with J gene TRBJ2-5; the match to TRBD1 covers 9 bases. V lost 0 bases to trimming and J lost 4 bases; unmatched junction nucleotides: 4. The CDR3 runs 15 residues. The germline V gene has CDR1 SGHTS and CDR2 YDEGEE. CDR3 loop: CASSLGDRDLETQYF. The CDR3 DNA follows: TGTGCCAGCAGCTTGGGGGACAGGGACCTAGAGACCCAGTACTTC. The full variable domain, with the rest looked up from reference TRBV5-8 and TRBJ2-5, is EAGVTQSPTHLIKTRGQQATLRCSPISGHTSVYWYQQALGLGLQFLLWYDEGEERNRGNFPPRFSGRQFPNYSSELNVNALELEDSALYLCASSLGDRDLETQYFGPGTRLLVL.

CDR3 residues: CASSFPGTSGVNEQFF. The CDR3 DNA reads TGTGCCAGCAGTTTCCCCGGGACTAGCGGGGTCAATGAGCAGTTCTTC. The chain links TRBV27 to TRBJ2-1; 13 nucleotides match TRBD2. In germline, CDR1 is MNHEY, CDR2 SMNVEV (reference sequence). Trimming took 3 bases from V and 6 from J; bases not matched to a gene: 5. This CDR3 comprises 16 residues.